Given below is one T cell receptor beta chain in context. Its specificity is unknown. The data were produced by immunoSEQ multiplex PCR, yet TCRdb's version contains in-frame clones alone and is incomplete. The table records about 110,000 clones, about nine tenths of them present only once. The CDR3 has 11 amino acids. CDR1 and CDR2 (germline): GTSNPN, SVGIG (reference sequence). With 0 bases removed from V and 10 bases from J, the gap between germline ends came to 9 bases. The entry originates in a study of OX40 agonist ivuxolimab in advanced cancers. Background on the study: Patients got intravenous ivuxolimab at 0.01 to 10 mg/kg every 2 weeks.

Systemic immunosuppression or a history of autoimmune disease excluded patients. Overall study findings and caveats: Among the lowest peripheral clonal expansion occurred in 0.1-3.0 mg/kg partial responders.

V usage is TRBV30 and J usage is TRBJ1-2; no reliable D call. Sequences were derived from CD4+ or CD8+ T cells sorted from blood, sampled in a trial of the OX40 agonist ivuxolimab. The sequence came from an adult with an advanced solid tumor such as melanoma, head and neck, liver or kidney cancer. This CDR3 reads CAWSVPGIYTF. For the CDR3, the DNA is TGTGCCTGGAGTGTACCGGGGATCTACACCTTC.